A single sample gave rise to the 2 T cell receptor beta chains below, sequenced in a study of shared clonotypes between healthy human individuals. The data were produced by immunoSEQ multiplex PCR, yet TCRdb's version contains in-frame clones alone and is incomplete. The table records millions of clones, 85% to 95% of them present only once. Naive CD8 cells were CD45RO-negative, positively selected for CCR7, excluding terminally differentiated effector memory CD45RA+ cells. The sequenced sample was naive CD8+ T cells sorted from blood. Receptor source: a man between 18 and 35 years old in good health.

Only a few counts were recorded for this clone. The chain is built from TRBV7-9 and TRBJ1-1, with TRBD1 matching over 7 bases. This CDR3 has 14 residues. V dropped 4 bases and J dropped 7; count of bases not matched to a gene: 9. CDR1 SEHNR and CDR2 FQNEAQ come from the germline V gene (reference sequence). The CDR3 DNA reads as TGTGCCAGCAGCTCGGACAGGAGGGGATTTGAAGCTTTCTTT. Its protein is CASSSDRRGFEAFF. The full variable domain, its missing parts supplied by reference TRBV7-9 and TRBJ1-1, is DTGVSQNPRHKITKRGQNVTFRCDPISEHNRLYWYRQTLGQGPEFLTYFQNEAQLEKSRLLSDRFSAERPKGSFSTLEIQRTEQGDSAMYLCASSSDRRGFEAFFGQGTRLTVV.

The V and J genes are TRBV4-3 and TRBJ1-1; unclear D gene. The germline V gene has CDR1 LGHNA and CDR2 YSLEER. The CDR3 is 13 residues long. Trimming removed 3 bases from V and 10 bases from J, with 15 bases in between. The CDR3 reads CASSQDGLAGAFF. The CDR3 DNA reads as TGCGCCAGCAGCCAGGACGGTTTAGCGGGAGCTTTCTTT.